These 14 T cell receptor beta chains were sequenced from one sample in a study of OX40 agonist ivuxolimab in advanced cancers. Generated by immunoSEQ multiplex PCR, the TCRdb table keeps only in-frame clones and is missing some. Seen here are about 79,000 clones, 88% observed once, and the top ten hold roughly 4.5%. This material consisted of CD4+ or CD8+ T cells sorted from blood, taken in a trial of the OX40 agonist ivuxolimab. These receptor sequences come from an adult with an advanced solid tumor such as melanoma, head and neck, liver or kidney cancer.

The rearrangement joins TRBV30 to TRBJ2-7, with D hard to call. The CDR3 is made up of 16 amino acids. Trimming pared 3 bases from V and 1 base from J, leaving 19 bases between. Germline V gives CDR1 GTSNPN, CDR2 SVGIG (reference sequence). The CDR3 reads CAWRKKSGDKSYEQYF. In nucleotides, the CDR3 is TGTGCCTGGAGGAAGAAGAGTGGAGACAAGTCCTACGAGCAGTACTTC.

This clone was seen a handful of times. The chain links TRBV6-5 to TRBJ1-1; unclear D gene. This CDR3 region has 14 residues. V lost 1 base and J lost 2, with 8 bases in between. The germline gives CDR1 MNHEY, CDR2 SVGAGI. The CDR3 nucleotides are TGTGCCAGCAGTTACTATAACGGAAACACTGAAGCTTTCTTT. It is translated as CASSYYNGNTEAFF.

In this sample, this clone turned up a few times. CDR3 sequence reads: CASSQTGQGYTEAFF. CDR3 coding DNA: TGTGCCAGCAGTCAAACGGGACAGGGATACACTGAAGCTTTCTTT. The chain recombines TRBV6-6 with TRBJ1-1; TRBD1 aligns across 9 bases. This CDR3 has 15 residues. Germline-derived CDR1 and CDR2 are MNHNY and SVGAGI (reference sequence). The ends lost 5 bases at V and 3 bases at J; junction bases unmatched: 7.

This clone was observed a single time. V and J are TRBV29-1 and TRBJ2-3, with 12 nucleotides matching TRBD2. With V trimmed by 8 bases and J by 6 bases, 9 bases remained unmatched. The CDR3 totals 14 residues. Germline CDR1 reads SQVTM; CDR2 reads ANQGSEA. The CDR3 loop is CSTSLAGGSDTQYF. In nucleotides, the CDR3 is TGCAGCACGAGTCTAGCGGGAGGGTCTGATACGCAGTATTTT.

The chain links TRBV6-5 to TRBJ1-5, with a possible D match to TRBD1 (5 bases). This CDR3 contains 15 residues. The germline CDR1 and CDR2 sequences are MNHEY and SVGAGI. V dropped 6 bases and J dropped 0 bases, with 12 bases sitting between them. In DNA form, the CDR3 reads TGTGCCAGCAGACCCGACAGTCATAGCAATCAGCCCCAGCATTTT. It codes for CASRPDSHSNQPQHF.

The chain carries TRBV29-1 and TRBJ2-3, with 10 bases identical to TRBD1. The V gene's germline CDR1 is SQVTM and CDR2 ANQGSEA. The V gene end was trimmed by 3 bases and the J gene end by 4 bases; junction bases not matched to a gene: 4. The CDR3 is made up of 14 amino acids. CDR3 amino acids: CSVEGQGFADTQYF. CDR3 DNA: TGCAGCGTTGAGGGACAGGGGTTCGCAGATACGCAGTATTTT.

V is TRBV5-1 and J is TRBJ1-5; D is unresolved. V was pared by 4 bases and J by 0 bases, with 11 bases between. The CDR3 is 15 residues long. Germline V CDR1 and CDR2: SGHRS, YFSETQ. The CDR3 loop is CASSATPSSNQPQHF. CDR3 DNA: TGCGCCAGCAGCGCGACCCCCAGTAGCAATCAGCCCCAGCATTTT.

The CDR3 DNA reads as TGTGCCAGCGGGGGGGGGCTCCAAGAGACCCAGTACTTC. It encodes CASGGGLQETQYF. The V and J genes are TRBV11-2 and TRBJ2-5, with a tentative D call TRBD2 (7 bases). CDR1 is SGHAT and CDR2 is FQNNGV in the germline V gene. Trimming took off 8 bases at V and 1 base at J, with 11 bases between the two ends. This CDR3 spans 13 amino acids.

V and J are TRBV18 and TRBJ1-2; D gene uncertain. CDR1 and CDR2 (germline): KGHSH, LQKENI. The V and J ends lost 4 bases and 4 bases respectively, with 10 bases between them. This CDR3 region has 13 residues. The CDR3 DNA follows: TGTGCCAGCTCACGGACGGAGGCCTATGGCTACACCTTC. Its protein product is CASSRTEAYGYTF.

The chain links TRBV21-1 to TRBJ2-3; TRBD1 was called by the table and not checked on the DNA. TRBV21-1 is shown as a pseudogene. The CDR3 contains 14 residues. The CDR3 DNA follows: TGTGCCAGCAGCTGTCACAGGGGATCGGATACGCAGTATTTT. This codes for CASSCHRGSDTQYF.

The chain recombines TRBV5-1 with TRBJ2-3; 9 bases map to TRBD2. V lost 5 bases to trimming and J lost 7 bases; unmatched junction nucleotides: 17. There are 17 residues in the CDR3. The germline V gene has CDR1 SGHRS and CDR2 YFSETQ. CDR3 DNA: TGCGCCAGCAGTACCTCGGGTTGGCGGGAGGGCCGTTATACGCAGTATTTT. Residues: CASSTSGWREGRYTQYF. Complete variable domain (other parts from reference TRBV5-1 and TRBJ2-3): KAGVTQTPRYLIKTRGQQVTLSCSPISGHRSVSWYQQTPGQGLQFLFEYFSETQRNKGNFPGRFSGRQFSNSRSEMNVSTLELGDSALYLCASSTSGWREGRYTQYFGPGTRLTVL.

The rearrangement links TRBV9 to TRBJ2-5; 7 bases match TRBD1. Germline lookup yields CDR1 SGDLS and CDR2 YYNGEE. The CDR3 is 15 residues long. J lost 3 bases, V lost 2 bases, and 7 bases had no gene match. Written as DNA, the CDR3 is TGTGCCAGCAGCGTTGAGGGACAGTCTAAAGAGACCCAGTACTTC. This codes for CASSVEGQSKETQYF.

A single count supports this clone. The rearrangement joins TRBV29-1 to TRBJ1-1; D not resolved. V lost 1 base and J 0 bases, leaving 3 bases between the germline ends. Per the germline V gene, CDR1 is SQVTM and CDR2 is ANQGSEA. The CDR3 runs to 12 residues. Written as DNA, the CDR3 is TGCAGCGTTGAAGGCATGAACACTGAAGCTTTCTTT. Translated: CSVEGMNTEAFF.

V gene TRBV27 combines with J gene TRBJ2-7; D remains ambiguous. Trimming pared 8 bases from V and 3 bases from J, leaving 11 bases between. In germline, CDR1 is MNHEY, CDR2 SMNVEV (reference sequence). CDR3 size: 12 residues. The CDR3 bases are TGTGCCAGCTCTAGGAATCGCTACGAGCAGTACTTC. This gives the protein CASSRNRYEQYF.